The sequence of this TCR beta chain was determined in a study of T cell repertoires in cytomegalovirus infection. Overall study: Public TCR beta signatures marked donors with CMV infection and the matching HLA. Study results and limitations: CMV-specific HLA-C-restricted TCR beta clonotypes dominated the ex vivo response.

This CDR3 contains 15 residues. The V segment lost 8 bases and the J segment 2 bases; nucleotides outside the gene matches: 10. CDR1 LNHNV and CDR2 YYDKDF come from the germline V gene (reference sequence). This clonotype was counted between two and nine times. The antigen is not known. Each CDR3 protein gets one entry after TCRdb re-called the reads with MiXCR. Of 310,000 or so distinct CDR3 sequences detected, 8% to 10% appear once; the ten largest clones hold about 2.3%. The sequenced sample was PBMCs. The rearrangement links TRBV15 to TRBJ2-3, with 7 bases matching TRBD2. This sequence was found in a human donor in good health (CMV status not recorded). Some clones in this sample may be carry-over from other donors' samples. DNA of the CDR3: TGTGCCACCCGGGCTACAGCGGGGTACACAGATACGCAGTATTTT. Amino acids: CATRATAGYTDTQYF.